A single sample gave rise to the 16 T cell receptor beta chains below, sequenced in a study of T cell responses to AZD1222 COVID-19 vaccine. Sequencing was performed with immunoSEQ multiplex PCR; in TCRdb, only in-frame clones are kept and a portion is missing. Of about 100,000 clones in the sample, about 88% were seen once. The specimen comprised peripheral blood, sampled on day 0 of AZD1222 vaccination. These receptors were taken from an adult in good health.

The V gene is TRBV9, the J gene TRBJ2-2; TRBD2 matches at 9 bases. After removal of 4 bases from V and 3 bases from J, the junction contained 10 bases not matched to a gene. The CDR3 sequence is 17 residues long. Germline loops: CDR1 SGDLS, CDR2 YYNGEE. The CDR3 nucleotides read TGTGCCAGCAGCTCATTGCGGCGCGGGAGGGACACCGGGGAGCTGTTTTTT. It specifies CASSSLRRGRDTGELFF.

J is TRBJ2-5 and V is TRBV2; 7 bases are a match to TRBD2. CDR1 and CDR2 (germline): SNHLY, FYNNEI. The CDR3 length is 14 residues. V dropped 7 bases and J dropped 2; count of bases not matched to a gene: 7. CDR3 residues: CASNGLAAQETQYF. In nucleotides, the CDR3 is TGTGCCAGCAACGGGCTAGCGGCTCAAGAGACCCAGTACTTC.

V gene TRBV5-4 combines with J gene TRBJ2-1; 9 bases fit TRBD2. V was pared by 3 bases and J by 6 bases, with 1 base of the junction left unmatched. Germline CDR1 and CDR2: SGHNT and YYREEE (reference sequence). The CDR3 covers 13 residues. DNA of the CDR3: TGTGCCAGCAGCTCGACTAGCGGCAATGAGCAGTTCTTC. This encodes CASSSTSGNEQFF.

The chain employs TRBV11-2 and TRBJ2-3; D is uncertain. Between the trimmed V and J ends, which lost 3 bases and 5 bases, there was a span of 12 bases. The CDR3 is made up of 14 amino acids. The germline CDR1 and CDR2 sequences are SGHAT and FQNNGV. Written as DNA, the CDR3 is TGTGCCAGCAGCTTCGTACAGTGGGGAGATACGCAGTATTTT. Residues: CASSFVQWGDTQYF. The variable domain in full, completed from reference TRBV11-2 and TRBJ2-3, reads EAGVAQSPRYKIIEKRQSVAFWCNPISGHATLYWYQQILGQGPKLLIQFQNNGVVDDSQLPKDRFSAERLKGVDSTLKIQPAKLEDSAVYLCASSFVQWGDTQYFGPGTRLTVL.

This chain links TRBV4-1 with TRBJ2-3; D perhaps matches TRBD2 (6 bases). The germline V gene has CDR1 MGHRA and CDR2 YSYEKL. Trimming removed 1 base at V and 2 bases at J, with 13 bases between. The CDR3 runs to 16 residues. The CDR3 nucleotides are TGCGCCAGCAGCCAAGTTCTCGGGAGCCTCACAGATACGCAGTATTTT. It is translated as CASSQVLGSLTDTQYF.

V is TRBV7-9 and J is TRBJ2-1; 10 nucleotides match TRBD2. The germline V gene encodes CDR1 SEHNR and CDR2 FQNEAQ (reference sequence). The ends lost 6 bases at V and 9 bases at J; junction bases unmatched: 5. The CDR3 contains 13 residues. For the CDR3, the DNA is TGTGCCAGCAGGTCCACTAGCGGGACTGAGCAGTTCTTC. Its translation: CASRSTSGTEQFF.

This chain links TRBV6-2 or TRBV6-3 with TRBJ2-1; D unclear. The V end lost 0 bases, the J end lost 8 bases, and 11 bases lay between the germline ends. The length of the CDR3 is 14 residues. Germline V gene lookup returns CDR1 MNHEY and CDR2 SVGEGT. The CDR3 bases are TGTGCCAGCAGTTACTCTGAGGAAGAGGATGAGCAGTTCTTC. Translating gives CASSYSEEEDEQFF.

This chain joins TRBV19 and TRBJ1-1, with 7 bases fitting TRBD1. V lost 8 bases to trimming and J lost 4 bases; unmatched junction nucleotides: 10. This CDR3 is built from 14 residues. Germline V lookup: CDR1 LNHDA, CDR2 SQIVND (reference sequence). DNA for the CDR3: TGTGCCAGTGCAACGACAGGGTTTCGCACTGAAGCTTTCTTT. Translating it yields CASATTGFRTEAFF.

The V call is TRBV4-3, the J call TRBJ1-1; the D gene is possibly TRBD1 (5 bases). Germline CDR1 LGHNA, CDR2 YSLEER. With 3 bases removed from V and 0 bases from J, the gap between germline ends came to 14 bases. The CDR3 runs 16 residues. CDR3 nucleotide sequence: TGCGCCAGCAGCCATGACTGGTGGGGGGTGAACACTGAAGCTTTCTTT. It specifies CASSHDWWGVNTEAFF.

This chain uses TRBV6-5 with TRBJ1-5, with D uncertain. The germline V and J ends were trimmed by 5 bases and 7 bases, with 9 bases remaining between them. The CDR3 consists of 12 residues. Germline values: CDR1 MNHEY, CDR2 SVGAGI. CDR3 in amino acids: CASSTPGQPQHF. The CDR3 bases are TGTGCCAGCAGTACTCCGGGCCAGCCCCAGCATTTT.

The chain carries TRBV6-1 and TRBJ2-5, with D maybe TRBD1 (6 bases). The length of the CDR3 is 17 residues. Germline CDR1 MNHNS, CDR2 SASEGT. V lost 2 bases, J lost 2 bases, and 18 bases lay in between. CDR3 sequence reads: CASSEPTHGQLQETQYF. CDR3 DNA: TGTGCCAGCAGTGAACCCACTCACGGACAGCTTCAAGAGACCCAGTACTTC.

This clone was observed once. The chain uses TRBV27 and TRBJ2-7, with a possible D match to TRBD2 (6 bases). Per the germline V gene, CDR1 is MNHEY and CDR2 is SMNVEV (reference sequence). CDR3 length: 14 amino acids. Trimming stripped 2 bases from V and 2 bases from J, with 10 bases between. CDR3 amino acids: CASSLGASAYEQYF. The CDR3 bases are TGTGCCAGCAGTTTAGGGGCTAGCGCCTACGAGCAGTACTTC.

This clone showed up just once. This chain joins TRBV28 and TRBJ1-5; no firm D call. Germline CDR1 MDHEN, CDR2 SYDVKM. The CDR3 length is 14 residues. V gave up 5 bases and J gave up 1 base, with 9 bases separating them. The CDR3 loop reads CASSPPDSNQPQHF. CDR3 DNA: TGTGCCAGCAGTCCGCCGGACAGCAATCAGCCCCAGCATTTT.

The rearrangement links TRBV13 to TRBJ2-1, with D possibly TRBD2 on 6 matching bases. This CDR3 is built from 15 residues. In germline, CDR1 is PRHDT, CDR2 FYEKMQ (reference sequence). The V gene lost 5 bases and the J gene lost 4 bases, with 15 bases spanning the gap. The CDR3 here is CASSLTGTAYNEQFF. CDR3 nucleotides: TGTGCCAGCAGCCTGACCGGGACTGCTTACAATGAGCAGTTCTTC.

V is TRBV6-1 and J is TRBJ1-1; D unresolved. CDR1 is MNHNS and CDR2 is SASEGT in the germline V gene. CDR3 length equals 13 residues. The V gene lost 3 bases and the J gene lost 1 base, with 6 bases spanning the gap. The DNA for the CDR3 is TGTGCCAGCAGTGAGACACCGAACACTGAAGCTTTCTTT. Residues: CASSETPNTEAFF.

This clone has only a few counts. The rearrangement joins TRBV27 to TRBJ1-5, with TRBD1 as a possible D gene (5 bases). CDR1 is MNHEY and CDR2 is SMNVEV in the germline V gene (reference sequence). V was pared by 3 bases and J by 4 bases, with 7 bases between. This CDR3 is built from 13 residues. In DNA form, the CDR3 reads TGTGCCAGCAGTTTCAGGGAAAATCAGCCCCAGCATTTT. Protein sequence: CASSFRENQPQHF.